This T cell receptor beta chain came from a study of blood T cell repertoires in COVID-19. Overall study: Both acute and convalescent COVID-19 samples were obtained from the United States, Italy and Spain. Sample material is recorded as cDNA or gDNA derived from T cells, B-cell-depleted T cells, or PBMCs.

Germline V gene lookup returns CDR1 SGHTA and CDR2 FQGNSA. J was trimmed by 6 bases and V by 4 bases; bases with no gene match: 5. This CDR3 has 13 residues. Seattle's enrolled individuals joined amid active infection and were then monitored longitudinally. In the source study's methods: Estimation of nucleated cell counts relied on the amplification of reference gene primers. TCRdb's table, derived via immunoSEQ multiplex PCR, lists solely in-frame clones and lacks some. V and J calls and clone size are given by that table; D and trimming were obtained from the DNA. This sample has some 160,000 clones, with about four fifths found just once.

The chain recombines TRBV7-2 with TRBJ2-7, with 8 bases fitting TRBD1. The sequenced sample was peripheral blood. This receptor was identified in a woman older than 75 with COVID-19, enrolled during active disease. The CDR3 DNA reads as TGTGCCAGCAGCTCACTCAGGGGGCTCGAGCAGTACTTC. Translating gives CASSSLRGLEQYF.